This T cell receptor (beta chain) was sequenced during a study of T cell repertoires in cytomegalovirus infection. This clonotype occurred many times. Its antigen is as yet unknown. The CDR3 covers 15 residues. CDR1 and CDR2 (germline): SGHTA, FQGTGA. Losses at the gene ends were 5 bases for V and 2 bases for J; bases not matched to a gene: 8. TCRdb reprocessed the reads via MiXCR and lists one record per CDR3 protein. The sample contains about 52,000 distinct CDR3 sequences, roughly 20% of which appear only once. Here the sequenced sample was CD8+ T cells from cultured PBMCs, taken from culture after CMV antigen stimulation. The source is a human donor in good health (CMV status not recorded). Some clones in this sample may be carry-over from other donors' samples. The chain has TRBV7-3 and TRBJ2-7, with 8 positions matching TRBD2. This CDR3 reads CASSPIAGSAYEQYF. CDR3 nucleotide sequence: TGTGCCAGCAGCCCCATAGCGGGGTCAGCCTACGAGCAGTACTTC.